These T cell receptor beta chains were read from a single sample in a study of human T cells and chemical hapten exposure. TCRdb recomputed calls from the RACE reads with MiXCR, one row per CDR3 protein. This table has around 95,000 distinct CDR3 sequences, roughly 10% appearing once. The sequenced sample was whole blood, obtained in connection with sensitization to the hapten diphenylcyclopropenone (DPC). Every receptor here comes from a woman aged 55-70 years with alopecia areata. Some clones in this sample may be carry-over from other donors' samples. Each CDR3 is given with its conserved first and last residue. A D gene is named only where the DNA matches it firmly. The size of a clone is reported for some rows only, either as once, few or many, or as a class for expanded clones.

clone size: .
J gene: TRBJ2-5
D gene: TRBD2
V gene: TRBV20-1
CDR3 protein: CSAGRLAGVRTQYF
CDR3 DNA: TGCAGTGCCGGTAGACTAGCGGGGGTTAGGACCCAGTACTTC

clone size: few
J gene: TRBJ2-2
D gene: TRBD1
V gene: TRBV6-5
CDR3 protein: CASSSMGQGSGELFF
CDR3 DNA: TGTGCCAGCAGTTCCATGGGACAGGGGTCCGGGGAGCTGTTTTTT

clone size: many
J gene: TRBJ1-6
D gene: .
V gene: TRBV2
CDR3 protein: CASREGTLGALHF
CDR3 DNA: TGTGCCAGCAGGGAGGGGACCCTGGGAGCCCTCCACTTT

clone size: .
J gene: TRBJ2-1
D gene: .
V gene: TRBV14
CDR3 protein: CASRRGAHENEQFF
CDR3 DNA: TGTGCCAGCAGACGGGGGGCCCATGAGAATGAGCAGTTCTTC

clone size: many
J gene: TRBJ2-7
D gene: .
V gene: TRBV5-4
CDR3 protein: CASSRSGTSSYEQYF
CDR3 DNA: TGTGCCAGCAGCAGGAGCGGTACGAGCTCCTACGAGCAGTACTTC

clone size: few
J gene: TRBJ2-3
D gene: TRBD1
V gene: TRBV5-1
CDR3 protein: CASSFPQGADDTQYF
CDR3 DNA: TGCGCCAGCAGCTTCCCTCAGGGGGCGGACGATACGCAGTATTTT

clone size: .
J gene: TRBJ2-1
D gene: .
V gene: TRBV12-3/TRBV12-4
CDR3 protein: CASSLSAVDYNEQFF
CDR3 DNA: TGTGCCAGCAGTTTGTCGGCCGTTGACTACAATGAGCAGTTCTTC

clone size: .
J gene: TRBJ2-5
D gene: .
V gene: TRBV10-3
CDR3 protein: CAISEPGPGGYFETQYF
CDR3 DNA: TGTGCCATCAGTGAACCGGGCCCCGGAGGATATTTTGAGACCCAGTACTTC

clone size: many
J gene: TRBJ1-2
D gene: .
V gene: TRBV29-1
CDR3 protein: CSVEDGTAKGYTF
CDR3 DNA: TGCAGCGTTGAAGATGGGACCGCCAAAGGCTACACCTTC

clone size: many
J gene: TRBJ1-1
D gene: .
V gene: TRBV30
CDR3 protein: CAWGGGGADTEAFF
CDR3 DNA: TGTGCCTGGGGTGGAGGGGGGGCGGACACTGAAGCTTTCTTT

clone size: many
J gene: TRBJ1-1
D gene: .
V gene: TRBV18
CDR3 protein: CASSFAGARMNTEAFF
CDR3 DNA: TGTGCCAGCTCTTTCGCGGGCGCCAGGATGAACACTGAAGCTTTCTTT

clone size: many
J gene: TRBJ2-7
D gene: .
V gene: TRBV11-2
CDR3 protein: CASSLAVLYEQYF
CDR3 DNA: TGTGCCAGCAGCTTAGCAGTCTTGTACGAGCAGTACTTC

clone size: many
J gene: TRBJ2-1
D gene: TRBD2
V gene: TRBV5-5
CDR3 protein: CASSPSPLAGGPVNEQFF
CDR3 DNA: TGTGCCAGCAGCCCTTCCCCACTAGCGGGGGGGCCAGTCAATGAGCAGTTCTTC

clone size: many
J gene: TRBJ2-1
D gene: .
V gene: TRBV27
CDR3 protein: CASQTRAGSWNNEQFF
CDR3 DNA: TGTGCCAGCCAAACGAGGGCAGGGTCCTGGAACAATGAGCAGTTCTTC

clone size: many
J gene: TRBJ2-4
D gene: .
V gene: TRBV7-9
CDR3 protein: CASSLEVNIQYF
CDR3 DNA: TGTGCCAGCAGCTTAGAGGTGAACATTCAGTACTTC

clone size: few
J gene: TRBJ2-7
D gene: .
V gene: TRBV12-3/TRBV12-4
CDR3 protein: CASRRDLQYEQYF
CDR3 DNA: TGTGCCAGCAGGCGGGACCTACAATACGAGCAGTACTTC

clone size: few
J gene: TRBJ2-3
D gene: TRBD2
V gene: TRBV10-3
CDR3 protein: CATAGLAGVDTQYF
CDR3 DNA: TGTGCCACCGCCGGACTAGCGGGGGTGGATACGCAGTATTTT

clone size: .
J gene: TRBJ1-5
D gene: .
V gene: TRBV29-1
CDR3 protein: CSVEDQQGANQPQHF
CDR3 DNA: TGCAGCGTTGAAGACCAACAGGGTGCAAATCAGCCCCAGCATTTT

clone size: many
J gene: TRBJ2-3
D gene: .
V gene: TRBV6-6
CDR3 protein: CASSYSPMATDTQYF
CDR3 DNA: TGTGCCAGCAGTTACTCCCCGATGGCAACAGATACGCAGTATTTT

clone size: .
J gene: TRBJ1-2
D gene: .
V gene: TRBV6-4
CDR3 protein: CASSAHGYGYTF
CDR3 DNA: TGTGCCAGCAGTGCCCATGGCTATGGCTACACCTTC

clone size: .
J gene: TRBJ2-7
D gene: .
V gene: TRBV12-5
CDR3 protein: CASGPGVSYEQYF
CDR3 DNA: TGTGCTAGTGGTCCTGGGGTTTCCTACGAGCAGTACTTC

clone size: many
J gene: TRBJ1-4
D gene: .
V gene: TRBV10-2
CDR3 protein: CASSYRIPGSSTNEKLFF
CDR3 DNA: TGCGCCAGCAGCTACAGGATCCCGGGTAGCTCAACTAATGAAAAACTGTTTTTT

clone size: few
J gene: TRBJ2-1
D gene: TRBD1
V gene: TRBV5-4
CDR3 protein: CASSYRQGARSEQFF
CDR3 DNA: TGTGCCAGCAGCTACCGACAGGGGGCAAGGAGTGAGCAGTTCTTC

clone size: few
J gene: TRBJ2-2
D gene: .
V gene: TRBV30
CDR3 protein: CAWSGSGELFF
CDR3 DNA: TGTGCCTGGAGCGGGTCCGGGGAGCTGTTTTTT

clone size: many
J gene: TRBJ1-1
D gene: .
V gene: TRBV7-6
CDR3 protein: CASSRVGDTEAFF
CDR3 DNA: TGTGCCAGCAGCCGGGTTGGTGACACTGAAGCTTTCTTT

clone size: many
J gene: TRBJ1-2
D gene: TRBD1
V gene: TRBV6-6
CDR3 protein: CASSLPGQGDGYTF
CDR3 DNA: TGTGCCAGCAGCCTCCCGGGACAGGGAGATGGCTACACCTTC

clone size: .
J gene: TRBJ1-2
D gene: .
V gene: TRBV5-6
CDR3 protein: CASSLSGGSRAYGYTF
CDR3 DNA: TGTGCCAGCAGCTTGTCTGGTGGGTCGCGGGCCTATGGCTACACCTTC

clone size: .
J gene: TRBJ2-5
D gene: TRBD1
V gene: TRBV5-1
CDR3 protein: CASSLRGRSETQYF
CDR3 DNA: TGCGCCAGCAGCTTGAGGGGGCGCTCGGAGACCCAGTACTTC

clone size: few
J gene: TRBJ2-7
D gene: TRBD1
V gene: TRBV27
CDR3 protein: CASSRKTGGSYEQYF
CDR3 DNA: TGTGCCAGCAGCCGAAAGACAGGGGGCTCATACGAGCAGTACTTC

clone size: many
J gene: TRBJ2-1
D gene: TRBD1
V gene: TRBV10-2
CDR3 protein: CASSVGTGRRKSSYNEQFF
CDR3 DNA: TGCGCCAGCAGTGTGGGGACAGGAAGGCGCAAGAGCTCCTACAATGAGCAGTTCTTC

clone size: many
J gene: TRBJ2-4
D gene: .
V gene: TRBV7-6
CDR3 protein: CASSLDTKNIQYF
CDR3 DNA: TGTGCCAGCAGCTTAGATACCAAAAACATTCAGTACTTC

clone size: many
J gene: TRBJ2-2
D gene: .
V gene: TRBV19
CDR3 protein: CASSTGPGGANTGELFF
CDR3 DNA: TGTGCCAGTAGTACCGGACCGGGCGGGGCGAACACCGGGGAGCTGTTTTTT

clone size: many
J gene: TRBJ1-1
D gene: .
V gene: TRBV12-3/TRBV12-4
CDR3 protein: CASLGTEAFF
CDR3 DNA: TGTGCCAGCCTGGGAACTGAAGCTTTCTTT

clone size: .
J gene: TRBJ2-5
D gene: .
V gene: TRBV5-1
CDR3 protein: CASSSQPFETQYF
CDR3 DNA: TGCGCCAGCAGCTCTCAACCCTTCGAGACCCAGTACTTC